Below are 15 T cell receptor beta chains sequenced from a single sample in a study of OX40 agonist ivuxolimab in advanced cancers. Clones were read by immunoSEQ multiplex PCR, and TCRdb kept only the in-frame ones, dropping some. Of some 90,000 clones detected, less than 95% appear once; the ten largest clones hold 1.5% to 2%. Sequencing used CD4+ or CD8+ T cells sorted from blood, obtained in a trial of the OX40 agonist ivuxolimab. Source of these receptors: an adult with an advanced solid tumor such as melanoma, head and neck, liver or kidney cancer.

The chain employs TRBV2 and TRBJ2-3; 8 nucleotides match TRBD2. V gave up 4 bases and J gave up 2 bases; unmatched junction bases: 8. The CDR3 consists of 16 residues. CDR1 SNHLY and CDR2 FYNNEI come from the germline V gene. The CDR3: CASSGKASGYTDTQYF. In DNA, the CDR3 is TGTGCCAGCAGTGGCAAAGCTAGCGGGTACACAGATACGCAGTATTTT.

J is TRBJ1-2 and V is TRBV18; no clear D gene. Trimming took off 1 base at V and 1 base at J, with 19 bases between the two ends. Germline V gene data show CDR1 as KGHSH and CDR2 as LQKENI. The CDR3 extends over 18 amino acids. The CDR3 DNA is TGTGCCAGCTCACCACAAGAAGGTTATGCCGCTAGTAACTATGGCTACACCTTC. It specifies CASSPQEGYAASNYGYTF.

The chain couples TRBV7-9 to TRBJ2-7, with a possible D match to TRBD1 (6 bases). The CDR3 runs 15 residues. CDR1 and CDR2 from the germline V gene are SEHNR and FQNEAQ (reference sequence). Trimming left V 4 bases short and J 3 bases short, with 16 bases between. The CDR3 spells CASSSQGGQNYEQYF. The CDR3 region has the DNA TGTGCCAGCAGCTCCCAAGGGGGACAAAACTACGAGCAGTACTTC.

This rearrangement joins TRBV14 to TRBJ2-5, with 8 nucleotides matching TRBD2. This CDR3 is built from 15 residues. J gave up 5 bases and V 4 bases, and 9 bases lay outside the gene matches. The germline V gene encodes CDR1 SGHDN and CDR2 FVKESK. CDR3 protein: CASSLHGLAGETQYF. The CDR3 DNA reads as TGTGCCAGCAGCCTACATGGACTAGCTGGGGAGACCCAGTACTTC.

This clone was observed a single time. The chain couples TRBV27 to TRBJ2-5, with no clear D. This CDR3 spans 12 amino acids. Germline values: CDR1 MNHEY, CDR2 SMNVEV (reference sequence). In DNA, the CDR3 is TGTGCAGCCTTGAGGACGGCGTGGACCCAGTACTTC. This codes for CAALRTAWTQYF.

The V call is TRBV4-2, the J call TRBJ2-1; D may be TRBD1 (5 bases). Trimming removed 4 bases from V and 3 bases from J, with 13 bases in between. There are 15 residues in the CDR3. CDR1 is LGHNA and CDR2 is YNFKEQ in the germline V gene. The CDR3 here is CASSRTDSFYNEQFF. The CDR3 coding sequence is TGTGCCAGCAGCCGAACCGACAGTTTCTACAATGAGCAGTTCTTC.

The chain uses TRBV2 and TRBJ2-1, with D perhaps TRBD2 (5 bases). Between the trimmed V and J ends, which lost 8 bases and 7 bases, there was a span of 12 bases. CDR1 is SNHLY, CDR2 FYNNEI, per germline. The CDR3 totals 12 residues. The CDR3 DNA is TGTGCCAGCGGCTCAAGGGAGAATGAGCAGTTCTTC. The encoded protein is CASGSRENEQFF.

V gene TRBV6-6 combines with J gene TRBJ1-5; D is possibly TRBD1 (5 bases). The V gene's germline CDR1 is MNHNY and CDR2 SVGAGI (reference sequence). The length of the CDR3 is 15 residues. Trimming removed 3 bases at V and 3 bases at J, with 12 bases between. The CDR3 protein is CASSYPTGHNQPQHF. DNA for the CDR3: TGTGCCAGCAGTTATCCTACAGGTCACAATCAGCCCCAGCATTTT.

The chain couples TRBV15 to TRBJ2-2, with 7 positions matching TRBD1. Unmatched junction bases numbered 10, after V lost 5 bases and J lost 7 bases. CDR1 is LNHNV, CDR2 YYDKDF, per germline (reference sequence). CDR3 size: 15 residues. The CDR3 DNA reads TGTGCCACCAGCCCCCGACAGGGTCTAGGCGGGGAGCTGTTTTTT. It translates to CATSPRQGLGGELFF. Full variable domain (rest looked up from reference TRBV15 and TRBJ2-2): DAMVIQNPRYQVTQFGKPVTLSCSQTLNHNVMYWYQQKSSQAPKLLFHYYDKDFNNEADTPDNFQSRRPNTSFCFLDIRSPGLGDTAMYLCATSPRQGLGGELFFGEGSRLTVL.

The genes are TRBV2 and TRBJ1-1; 7 nucleotides agree with TRBD1. V lost 6 bases, J lost 1 base, and 8 bases stayed unmatched. The CDR3 consists of 15 residues. CDR1 and CDR2 (germline): SNHLY, FYNNEI. CDR3: CASRDSGGRNTEAFF. DNA of the CDR3: TGTGCCAGCAGGGACTCAGGGGGGAGGAACACTGAAGCTTTCTTT. The full variable domain, completed using reference TRBV2 and TRBJ1-1, is EPEVTQTPSHQVTQMGQEVILRCVPISNHLYFYWYRQILGQKVEFLVSFYNNEISEKSEIFDDQFSVERPDGSNFTLKIRSTKLEDSAMYFCASRDSGGRNTEAFFGQGTRLTVV.

The CDR3 here is CASSLALAGGKEQYF. The CDR3 nucleotides read TGCGCCAGCAGCTTGGCACTAGCGGGAGGGAAAGAGCAGTACTTC. The chain combines TRBV5-1 with TRBJ2-7; 13 nucleotides match TRBD2. CDR3 size: 15 residues. Trimming cost V 0 bases and J 7 bases; bases outside gene matches: 4. Looked up from germline, CDR1 is SGHRS and CDR2 is YFSETQ.

This clone was picked up a small number of times. This chain links TRBV27 with TRBJ2-2; D gene uncertain. Trimming shortened V by 2 bases and J by 7 bases, and 11 bases separated the two germline ends. Germline V gene data show CDR1 as MNHEY and CDR2 as SMNVEV (reference sequence). The CDR3 loop spans 14 amino acids. The CDR3 loop is CASSLLGTYGELFF. In nucleotides, the CDR3 is TGTGCCAGCAGTTTACTCGGAACGTACGGGGAGCTGTTTTTT.

This chain links TRBV10-1 with TRBJ2-7; D call uncertain. The CDR3 is made up of 13 amino acids. Trimming removed 4 bases at V and 3 bases at J, with 10 bases between. Per germline, CDR1 WNHNN and CDR2 SYGVQD (reference sequence). This chain's CDR3 is CASSGIADYEQYF. The CDR3 DNA sequence: TGCGCCAGCAGTGGGATTGCGGACTACGAGCAGTACTTC.

This clone has only one observation. The gene calls are TRBV28 and TRBJ1-4; TRBD1 might be the D (6 bases). V dropped 6 bases and J dropped 7 bases, with 18 bases sitting between them. This CDR3 has 15 amino acids. CDR1 and CDR2 (germline): MDHEN, SYDVKM. CDR3 bases: TGTGCCAGCAGGAGTCCAGGGGCCCGCGGTGAAAAACTGTTTTTT. It encodes CASRSPGARGEKLFF.

The chain couples TRBV5-6 to TRBJ1-2, with D possibly being TRBD1 (5 bases). V dropped 3 bases and J dropped 7 bases, with 19 bases sitting between them. Germline CDR1 reads SGHDT; CDR2 reads YYEEEE. This CDR3 region has 15 residues. Written as DNA, the CDR3 is TGTGCCAGCAGCTCGCCTGAGTGGGGGATAGGTGGCTACACCTTC. Its protein is CASSSPEWGIGGYTF. The complete variable domain, with remaining parts taken from reference TRBV5-6 and TRBJ1-2, reads DAGVTQSPTHLIKTRGQQVTLRCSPKSGHDTVSWYQQALGQGPQFIFQYYEEEERQRGNFPDRFSGHQFPNYSSELNVNALLLGDSALYLCASSSPEWGIGGYTFGSGTRLTVV.